This T cell receptor beta chain is drawn from a study of T cells in Graves' hyperthyroidism and ophthalmopathy. Whole-study context: Peripheral blood collection took place at initial diagnosis, before any treatment.

The study's findings and limits: Blood also contained most expanded thyroid clonotypes above 0.001.

The V gene lost 4 bases and the J gene lost 2 bases, with 14 bases spanning the gap. Germline V gene sequence: CDR1 SGHAT, CDR2 FQNNGV. This CDR3 comprises 15 residues. This clonotype was seen ten or more times. Antigen specificity is unknown. The TCR beta CDR3 regions underwent amplification using RNA transcripts as the source. The study used the HTBI primer set for a first-round RT-PCR of the TCR CDR3. MiXCR was run by TCRdb on the multiplex PCR reads, yielding one entry per CDR3 protein. The sample consists of around 600,000 distinct CDR3 sequences, more than 15% of them appearing once. Diagnostic decisions used clinical symptoms, serum thyroxine and TRAb, thyroid ultrasound and orbital computed tomography.

This clonotype was obtained from a middle-aged woman with Graves' ophthalmopathy. The chain employs TRBV11-2 and TRBJ1-1; maybe TRBD1 (6 bases). Sequencing was performed on blood. The CDR3 region has the DNA TGTGCCAGCAGCTCAAATACAGGGCTTAACACTGAAGCTTTCTTT. It encodes CASSSNTGLNTEAFF.